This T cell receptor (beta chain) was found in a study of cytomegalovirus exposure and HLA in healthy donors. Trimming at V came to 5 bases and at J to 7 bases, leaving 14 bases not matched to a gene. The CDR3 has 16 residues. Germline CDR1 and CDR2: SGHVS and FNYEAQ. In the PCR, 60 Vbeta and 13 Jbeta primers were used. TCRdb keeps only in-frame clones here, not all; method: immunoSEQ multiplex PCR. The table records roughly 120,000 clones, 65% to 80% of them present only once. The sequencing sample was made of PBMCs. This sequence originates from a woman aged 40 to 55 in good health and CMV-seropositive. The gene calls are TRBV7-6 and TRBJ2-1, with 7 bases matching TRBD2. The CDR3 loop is CASSQLGTGGKNEQFF. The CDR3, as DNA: TGTGCCAGCAGCCAATTGGGGACGGGGGGAAAAAATGAGCAGTTCTTC.